This record covers a single T cell receptor (beta chain). This clone's antigen is unknown. Base qualities are not provided; no much larger clone lies one nucleotide away. The sample belongs to a study of blood T cell repertoires in COVID-19 (dated by TCRdb to 2018 to 2020). For the study in its entirety: Samples from collaborators originated in the United States, Italy and Spain and spanned both the acute and convalescent phases of COVID-19. The material from the prospective study consisted of cDNA or gDNA derived from T cells, B-cell-depleted T cells, or PBMCs. Subjects who had been exposed to COVID-19, were actively infected with it, or had recovered from it provided the deeply sampled blood TCRbeta repertoires that made up the dataset. The repertoires were released in a freely available public database meant as a resource for research on the immune response to SARS-CoV-2. The samples were drawn from the first 160 participants of the ongoing ImmuneRACE study and from 1,254 subjects provided by 6 global collaborators. A de-identified subject ID, COVID-19 status, age in years and sex were almost always included in the sample metadata. HLA class I and class II types, where available, came from metadata supplied by the sample provider rather than from assay-based typing.

TCRbeta CDR3 regions were amplified from genomic DNA by means of the immunoSEQ Assay, a bias-controlled multiplex PCR. The study's processing was this. Nucleated cell counts per sample were estimated from amplification of reference gene primers within the assay. Sequence reads were collapsed and filtered to measure the absolute abundance of every unique TCRbeta CDR3 rearrangement. For each sample, productive Simpson clonality was calculated as the square root of Simpson's diversity index across productive rearrangements. This is the immuneACCESS table as TCRdb keeps it, with only in-frame sequences that have V and J called. A part of the clones is gone; compared with another copy, unresolved V genes explain less than half, and the rest is unexplained. D and trimming come from the DNA, and the V and J calls and clone size come from that table. The sample profile shows 350,000 to 450,000 clones; nearly 90% of them were found once. The ten top clones hold about 1.5% of the sample.

Results the study describes overall, beyond this receptor: How much clinical and demographic metadata was included differed by source and by participant, and the metadata was provided uncurated.

In the prospective study, participants were about 18 to 89 years old, resided in about 25 geographic areas of the United States, and were enrolled through a virtual design. In the prospective study, participants were assigned to cohorts based on the clinical history participants reported in a screening survey and a study questionnaire. Exposed participants had been in contact with someone with a PCR-confirmed or clinician-diagnosed COVID-19 case within 2 weeks of study entry. Mobile phlebotomists in the prospective study collected whole blood, serum and a nasopharyngeal or oropharyngeal swab from every participant. Over a roughly 2-month period, participants in the prospective study had the option of providing additional blood draws and questionnaires. Blood samples from the prospective study were shipped frozen or at room temperature prior to DNA extraction. The germline V gene (reference sequence) sets CDR1 to WNHNN and CDR2 to SYGVQD. The CDR3 spans 15 residues, from the cysteine through the phenylalanine. Kept here is only the CDR3 DNA, which spans 45 bases and is read in frame from base 1. V is shortened by 0 bases, J by 10 bases, and the region joining them spans 13 bases.

Here the chain combines TRBV10-1 and TRBJ1-6, with no D gene named confidently. The specimen was PBMCs or T cells enriched from blood (not recorded which). The TCR originated in a woman aged 18-30 years who had been exposed to COVID-19. The CDR3 amino acid sequence is: CASSESSDPRSPLHF. The DNA reads TGCGCCAGCAGTGAGTCGAGCGACCCGCGGTCACCCCTCCACTTT.